These 13 T cell receptor beta chains share one sample of origin, sequenced in a study of response to subunit inactivated influenza vaccine. In TCRdb, the RT-PCR reads were re-called with MiXCR into one record per CDR3 protein. The sample shows about 500,000 distinct CDR3 sequences, under 15% of them seen only once. The sequenced sample was PBMCs from blood, obtained roughly 47 days after vaccination. The receptors were gathered from a man aged 45-65 years who received an inactivated influenza vaccine.

This clonotype was observed a few times. The chain combines TRBV29-1 with TRBJ2-3; possible D gene TRBD1, 5 bases. In germline, CDR1 is SQVTM, CDR2 ANQGSEA. V lost 7 bases to trimming and J lost 2 bases, with 19 bases between them. The CDR3 sequence is 15 residues long. CDR3 protein: CSGQRFGSTTDTQYF. The DNA of the CDR3 is TGCAGCGGACAGAGGTTTGGGTCTACCACAGATACGCAGTATTTT.

The gene calls are TRBV4-2 and TRBJ2-6, with 7 bases matching TRBD1. V was clipped by 2 bases and J by 2 bases; unmatched bases: 6. Germline CDR1 reads LGHNA; CDR2 reads YNFKEQ. The CDR3 spans 17 residues. CDR3 residues: CASSQYLDRAGANVLTF. The CDR3 bases are TGTGCCAGCAGCCAATACCTCGACAGGGCTGGGGCCAACGTCCTGACTTTC.

This clonotype was recorded at least ten times. The genes are TRBV5-1 and TRBJ2-1, with D maybe TRBD1 (5 bases). The germline gives CDR1 SGHRS, CDR2 YFSETQ. The CDR3 contains 13 residues. V lost 5 bases and J 8 bases, leaving 14 bases between the germline ends. The CDR3 reads CASSTGPHDEQFF. For the CDR3, the DNA is TGCGCCAGCAGTACAGGTCCCCACGATGAGCAGTTCTTC.

This clonotype was observed many times. The rearrangement joins TRBV6-5 to TRBJ2-7; D not certain. CDR1 and CDR2 from the germline V gene are MNHEY and SVGAGI. The germline V and J ends were trimmed by 3 bases and 6 bases, with 6 bases remaining between them. The length of the CDR3 is 11 residues. CDR3 loop: CASSYRREQYF. CDR3 nucleotides: TGTGCCAGCAGTTATAGACGCGAGCAGTACTTC.

Note on this clonotype: Compared with germline, one end of the junction differs, possibly owing to a read error. The genes are TRBV20-1 and TRBJ2-7, with 16 bases identical to TRBD2. The CDR3 loop spans 17 amino acids. Germline CDR1 reads DFQATT; CDR2 reads SNEGSKA (reference sequence). CDR3 residues: CCACRAGTSGRAIEQYF. The CDR3 DNA sequence: TGCTGTGCTTGCCGAGCCGGGACTAGCGGGAGGGCCATCGAGCAGTACTTC.

Ten or more counts support this clonotype. The chain joins TRBV2 to TRBJ1-5; TRBD1 matches 8 bases. There are 16 residues in the CDR3. The V gene's germline CDR1 is SNHLY and CDR2 FYNNEI. CDR3 DNA sequence: TGTGCGAGTAGGGTGGACAGGGTTAATAGCAATCAGCCCCAGCATTTT. Amino acid sequence: CASRVDRVNSNQPQHF.

This chain joins TRBV7-9 and TRBJ2-7, with TRBD2 identical over 10 bases. The CDR3 has 15 residues. CDR1 is SEHNR, CDR2 FQNEAQ, per germline (reference sequence). With V trimmed by 5 bases and J by 0 bases, 4 bases remained unmatched. This chain's CDR3 is CASSLLAGNSYEQYF. Here the CDR3 DNA reads TGTGCCAGCAGCCTACTAGCGGGAAACTCCTACGAGCAGTACTTC.

This clonotype was recorded a few times. The chain uses TRBV27 and TRBJ1-4, with D unclear. With 4 bases removed from V and 5 bases from J, the gap between germline ends came to 2 bases. This CDR3 is built from 11 residues. The V gene's germline CDR1 is MNHEY and CDR2 SMNVEV (reference sequence). CDR3 in amino acids: CASSSNEKLFF. CDR3 nucleotide sequence: TGTGCCAGCAGTTCCAATGAAAAACTGTTTTTT. The complete variable domain, with remaining parts taken from reference TRBV27 and TRBJ1-4, reads EAQVTQNPRYLITVTGKKLTVTCSQNMNHEYMSWYRQDPGLGLRQIYYSMNVEVTDKGDVPEGYKVSRKEKRNFPLILESPSPNQTSLYFCASSSNEKLFFGSGTQLSVL.

The chain is built from TRBV4-2 and TRBJ2-3; 13 bases match TRBD2. Germline trimming cut 1 base from V and 2 bases from J; bases unmatched to any gene: 9. Germline V gene sequence: CDR1 LGHNA, CDR2 YNFKEQ. The CDR3 sequence is 19 residues long. As DNA, the CDR3 is TGTGCCAGCAGCCAAGGTCAGAGAGGACTAGCGGGAGTCACAGATACGCAGTATTTT. The encoded protein is CASSQGQRGLAGVTDTQYF.

The J gene is TRBJ2-3, the V gene TRBV29-1, with 8 bases matching TRBD1. This CDR3 spans 16 amino acids. With V trimmed by 1 base and J by 0 bases, 6 bases remained unmatched. Germline V CDR1 and CDR2: SQVTM, ANQGSEA. The CDR3 protein is CSVEGGQAFSTDTQYF. The CDR3 bases are TGCAGCGTTGAAGGGGGACAGGCGTTCAGCACAGATACGCAGTATTTT.

This clonotype was observed a handful of times. The chain uses TRBV29-1 and TRBJ2-5; D not certain. Germline assignment: CDR1 SQVTM and CDR2 ANQGSEA. The CDR3 loop spans 13 amino acids. Trimming took off 7 bases at V and 0 bases at J, with 12 bases between the two ends. The chain's CDR3 is CSAPSGNQETQYF. The DNA of the CDR3 is TGCAGCGCCCCTTCTGGGAACCAAGAGACCCAGTACTTC.

This clonotype was detected a few times. The rearrangement uses TRBV2 and TRBJ2-1; 15 positions match TRBD2. The ends lost 6 bases at V and 10 bases at J; junction bases unmatched: 10. CDR1 is SNHLY, CDR2 FYNNEI, per germline. The CDR3 loop spans 16 amino acids. This chain's CDR3 is CASRPTGTSGRQEQFF. The CDR3 DNA reads TGTGCCAGCAGACCCACCGGGACTAGCGGGAGGCAAGAGCAGTTCTTC.

The chain employs TRBV6-1 and TRBJ2-7, with D perhaps being TRBD1 or TRBD2 (5 bases each). Trimming removed 8 bases from V and 6 bases from J, with 20 bases in between. CDR1 and CDR2 (germline): MNHNS, SASEGT. CDR3 length: 14 amino acids. As DNA, the CDR3 is TGTGCCAGCTCCCAACGGGGCCTTGGGGGCGAGCAGTACTTC. Protein sequence: CASSQRGLGGEQYF.